Described below is a single T cell receptor (beta chain) sequence and its context. The CDR3 is 15 amino acids. The data were obtained in a study of blood T cell repertoires in COVID-19. On the study more broadly: T cells, B-cell-depleted T cells, or PBMCs provided the cDNA or gDNA that served as material.

As processed by the authors: Scientists estimated how many nucleated cells there were by amplifying reference gene primers. The assay was immunoSEQ multiplex PCR, and TCRdb's table has in-frame clones only and misses some. The V and J calls and clone size come from that table; D and trimming were worked out from the DNA. The data contain some 80,000 clones, around 89% of them singletons. This clonotype originated in a human donor in a cohort sampled during active COVID-19. Input material: peripheral blood. The chain combines TRBV1 with TRBJ2-7; the listed D gene, TRBD1, was not tested against the DNA. TRBV1 corresponds to a pseudogene. CDR3 region: CTSSLPDRATYEQYF. CDR3 coding DNA: TGCACCAGCAGCCTCCCGGACAGGGCGACCTACGAGCAGTACTTC.